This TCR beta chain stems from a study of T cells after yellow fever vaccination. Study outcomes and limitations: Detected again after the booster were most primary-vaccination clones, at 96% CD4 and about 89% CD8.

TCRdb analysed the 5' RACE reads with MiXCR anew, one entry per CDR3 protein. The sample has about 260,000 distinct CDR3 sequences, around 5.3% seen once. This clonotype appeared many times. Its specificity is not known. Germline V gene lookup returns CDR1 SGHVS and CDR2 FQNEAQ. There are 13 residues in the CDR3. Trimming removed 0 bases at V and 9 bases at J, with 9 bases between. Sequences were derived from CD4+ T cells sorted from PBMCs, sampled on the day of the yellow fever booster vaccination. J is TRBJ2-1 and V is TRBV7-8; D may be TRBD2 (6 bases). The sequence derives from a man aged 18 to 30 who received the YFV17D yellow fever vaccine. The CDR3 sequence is CASSLAPAGEQFF. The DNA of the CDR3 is TGTGCCAGCAGCTTAGCGCCAGCGGGTGAGCAGTTCTTC.